A single sample gave rise to the 26 T cell receptor beta chains below, sequenced in a study of blood T cell repertoires in COVID-19. Data came from immunoSEQ multiplex PCR; TCRdb stores just in-frame clones and leaves some out. Of 200,000 to 250,000 clones in the sample, approximately 85% were seen once. What was sequenced was peripheral blood. These receptors all come from a woman older than 75 with COVID-19, enrolled during active disease.

This chain joins TRBV6-5 and TRBJ1-1; D might be TRBD1 (5 bases). In germline, CDR1 is MNHEY, CDR2 SVGAGI. The CDR3 consists of 15 residues. Trimming cost V 0 bases and J 7 bases, with 15 bases left between them. Here the CDR3 DNA reads TGTGCCAGCAGTTACTCGATTCGGCCAACAGGTGAAGCTTTCTTT. It is translated as CASSYSIRPTGEAFF.

CDR3 region: CASSQHLPVLAVLDEQYF. The CDR3 bases are TGTGCCAGCAGCCAACACCTACCAGTACTAGCGGTCCTCGACGAGCAGTACTTC. The V gene is TRBV3-1 (or the pseudogene TRBV3-2), the J gene TRBJ2-7; 8 positions match TRBD2. The germline V gene encodes CDR1 LGHDT and CDR2 YNNKEL (reference sequence). The CDR3 loop spans 18 amino acids. Unmatched junction bases numbered 17, after V lost 2 bases and J lost 5 bases.

The genes are TRBV5-5 and TRBJ2-1; the match to TRBD2 covers 7 bases. Per the germline V gene, CDR1 is SGHKS and CDR2 is YYEKEE (reference sequence). J was trimmed by 3 bases and V by 4 bases; bases with no gene match: 7. This CDR3 is 15 amino acids long. The CDR3 here is CASSANPSGYNEQFF. CDR3 nucleotides: TGTGCCAGCAGCGCTAATCCTAGCGGCTACAATGAGCAGTTCTTC. Full variable domain (missing parts from reference TRBV5-5 and TRBJ2-1): DAGVTQSPTHLIKTRGQQVTLRCSPISGHKSVSWYQQVLGQGPQFIFQYYEKEERGRGNFPDRFSARQFPNYSSELNVNALLLGDSALYLCASSANPSGYNEQFFGPGTRLTVL.

J is TRBJ2-3 and V is TRBV30, with 7 bases aligning to TRBD1. Germline loops: CDR1 GTSNPN, CDR2 SVGIG (reference sequence). V was pared by 0 bases and J by 2 bases, with 11 bases of the junction left unmatched. CDR3 size: 17 residues. CDR3 sequence: CAWSVQTGTKPTDTQYF. The CDR3 region has the DNA TGTGCCTGGAGTGTACAGACAGGGACGAAACCCACAGATACGCAGTATTTT.

V and J are TRBV18 and TRBJ2-2; D is perhaps TRBD2 (5 bases). Per germline, CDR1 KGHSH and CDR2 LQKENI. This CDR3 spans 15 amino acids. With 3 bases removed from V and 1 base from J, the gap between germline ends came to 9 bases. The CDR3 region has the DNA TGTGCCAGCTCACCTGGACTGATGAACACCGGGGAGCTGTTTTTT. It is translated as CASSPGLMNTGELFF.

Concerning this clone: One junction end disagrees with the germline gene, perhaps due to a read error. The chain links TRBV7-3 to TRBJ1-6; D is perhaps TRBD1 (6 bases). The CDR3 has 15 residues. Germline V gene data show CDR1 as SGHTA and CDR2 as FQGTGA. CDR3 in DNA: TGTGCCAGCAGCCTAACGGGGACAACGGCTTCACCCCTCCACTTT. Translating it yields CASSLTGTTASPLHF. The full variable domain, with the rest looked up from reference TRBV7-3 and TRBJ1-6, is GAGVSQTPSNKVTEKGKYVELRCDPISGHTALYWYRQSLGQGPEFLIYFQGTGAADDSGLPNDRFFAVRPEGSVSTLKIQRTERGDSAVYLCASSLTGTTASPLHFGNGTRLTVT.

V and J are TRBV2 and TRBJ2-4, with D possibly TRBD2 on 5 matching bases. This CDR3 contains 15 residues. The V end lost 6 bases, the J end lost 9 bases, and 21 bases lay between the germline ends. Germline loops: CDR1 SNHLY, CDR2 FYNNEI. Written as DNA, the CDR3 is TGTGCCAGCAGCAAGGACCTACGGGGAGACGTCATTCAGTACTTC. Amino acids: CASSKDLRGDVIQYF.

The chain joins TRBV5-1 to TRBJ2-7; D ambiguous. The CDR3 has 12 amino acids. V dropped 2 bases and J dropped 4 bases, with 7 bases sitting between them. Germline CDR1 and CDR2: SGHRS and YFSETQ. The CDR3 DNA follows: TGCGCCAGCAGCTTAGGAGCTTACGAGCAGTACTTC. Residues: CASSLGAYEQYF.

The chain has TRBV7-8 and TRBJ2-7, with 10 bases aligning to TRBD2. The CDR3 spans 16 residues. V was clipped by 1 base and J by 3 bases; unmatched bases: 6. CDR1 and CDR2 from the germline V gene are SGHVS and FQNEAQ. CDR3 coding DNA: TGTGCCAGCAGCTTAGTCACGGCTAGCGGGAGCTACGAGCAGTACTTC. It encodes CASSLVTASGSYEQYF.

The V gene is TRBV5-1, the J gene TRBJ2-2; 8 nucleotides line up with TRBD2. CDR1 is SGHRS, CDR2 YFSETQ, per germline. The CDR3 extends over 14 amino acids. V gave up 4 bases and J gave up 6 bases; unmatched junction bases: 5. CDR3 protein: CASSPGGFAGELFF. In nucleotides, the CDR3 is TGCGCCAGCAGCCCGGGAGGGTTCGCCGGGGAGCTGTTTTTT.

The rearrangement uses TRBV24-1 and TRBJ2-2; 11 bases are shared with TRBD2. This CDR3 region has 18 residues. The V gene's germline CDR1 is KGHDR and CDR2 SFDVKD. V gave up 2 bases and J gave up 5 bases; unmatched junction bases: 9. In nucleotides, the CDR3 is TGTGCCACCAGTGATTCATGGACTAGCGGGCGACCAACCGGGGAGCTGTTTTTT. Its translation: CATSDSWTSGRPTGELFF.

CDR3 protein: CASSLASRTEAFF. The CDR3 region has the DNA TGTGCCAGCAGCTTAGCGAGCAGGACTGAAGCTTTCTTT. V gene TRBV7-9 combines with J gene TRBJ1-1; D gene unclear. V was trimmed by 0 bases and J by 5 bases, leaving 7 bases between them. This CDR3 contains 13 residues. From germline, CDR1 is SEHNR and CDR2 FQNEAQ (reference sequence).

The chain's CDR3 is CASSLQGAHGYTF. The CDR3 DNA is TGTGCCAGCAGCCTCCAGGGGGCCCATGGCTACACCTTC. The J gene is TRBJ1-2, the V gene TRBV5-4; 8 bases map to TRBD1. V was pared by 4 bases and J by 6 bases, with 5 bases of the junction left unmatched. The CDR3 has 13 residues. Germline V gives CDR1 SGHNT, CDR2 YYREEE (reference sequence).

CDR3: CAWSVRGFSGYTF. The DNA of the CDR3 is TGTGCCTGGAGTGTGAGGGGGTTTAGCGGCTACACCTTC. This sequence joins TRBV30 and TRBJ1-2, with a weak D call TRBD1 (6 bases). Germline CDR1 GTSNPN, CDR2 SVGIG (reference sequence). V lost 0 bases to trimming and J lost 8 bases, with 13 bases between them. The CDR3 is 13 amino acids.

The chain employs TRBV5-1 and TRBJ1-6; the match to TRBD1 covers 7 bases. The CDR3 is 17 amino acids. The junction had 6 bases not matched to a gene; V was cut back by 3 bases and J by 0 bases. CDR1 is SGHRS, CDR2 YFSETQ, per germline. The CDR3: CASSSGQASSYNSPLHF. The CDR3 DNA sequence: TGCGCCAGCAGCTCAGGACAGGCAAGCTCCTATAATTCACCCCTCCACTTT.

The rearrangement links TRBV2 to TRBJ2-3; D remains ambiguous. V gave up 7 bases and J gave up 1 base, with 6 bases separating them. CDR1 and CDR2 (germline): SNHLY, FYNNEI. The CDR3 length is 12 residues. The CDR3 DNA follows: TGTGCCAGCAATCCGGGCACAGATACGCAGTATTTT. It yields the protein CASNPGTDTQYF.

Written as DNA, the CDR3 is TGTGCCAGCAGCTTGGGTCCGGGGTATTCACCCCTCCACTTT. It translates to CASSLGPGYSPLHF. The chain links TRBV5-8 to TRBJ1-6, with no clear D. The germline V gene has CDR1 SGHTS and CDR2 YDEGEE. Trimming took 0 bases from V and 8 from J, leaving 9 bases between them. The CDR3 is 14 amino acids.

The chain couples TRBV5-8 to TRBJ2-1; TRBD2 is a possible D gene (6 bases). CDR1 is SGHTS and CDR2 is YDEGEE in the germline V gene. V was trimmed by 1 base and J by 0 bases, leaving 8 bases between them. The CDR3 totals 15 residues. The CDR3 spells CASSLRGSSYNEQFF. The DNA of the CDR3 is TGTGCCAGCAGCTTGCGGGGGAGCTCCTACAATGAGCAGTTCTTC.

The chain is built from TRBV12-3 or TRBV12-4 and TRBJ2-1, with unresolved D. This CDR3 contains 13 residues. Trimming removed 6 bases at V and 0 bases at J, with 6 bases between. As DNA, the CDR3 is TGTGCCAGCAGGAGGAGCTCCTACAATGAGCAGTTCTTC. Protein product: CASRRSSYNEQFF.

The chain has TRBV9 and TRBJ1-3, with D perhaps TRBD1 (6 bases). Trimming took 4 bases from V and 0 from J, leaving 14 bases between them. The CDR3 loop spans 16 amino acids. CDR1 SGDLS and CDR2 YYNGEE come from the germline V gene. CDR3 nucleotides: TGTGCCAGCAGCCCGAGACAGGCGAGCTCTGGAAACACCATATATTTT. This translates into CASSPRQASSGNTIYF.

This clone was seen at least ten times. This chain links TRBV7-8 with TRBJ2-6; 8 nucleotides match TRBD1. The CDR3 has 15 amino acids. V lost 11 bases and J lost 0; bases outside the gene matches: 6. CDR1 is SGHVS and CDR2 is FQNEAQ in the germline V gene. CDR3 coding DNA: TGTGCCGGTTCGACAGGGGCCTCTGGGGCCAACGTCCTGACTTTC. It yields the protein CAGSTGASGANVLTF.

This rearrangement joins TRBV2 to TRBJ1-2, with D tentatively TRBD1 (6 bases). There are 13 residues in the CDR3. V lost 6 bases, J lost 2 bases, and 10 bases lay in between. Germline values: CDR1 SNHLY, CDR2 FYNNEI. The CDR3 is CASSPRGNYGYTF. In DNA form, the CDR3 reads TGTGCCAGCAGCCCCAGGGGAAACTATGGCTACACCTTC.

This clone has a single count. The chain carries TRBV7-9 and TRBJ1-2, with 8 bases fitting TRBD1. CDR3 size: 16 residues. Germline CDR1 SEHNR, CDR2 FQNEAQ (reference sequence). The V gene end was trimmed by 5 bases and the J gene end by 0 bases; junction bases not matched to a gene: 8. In nucleotides, the CDR3 is TGTGCCAGCAGCCCAAGGGGACAGGTTACTAACTATGGCTACACCTTC. It yields the protein CASSPRGQVTNYGYTF.

This chain joins TRBV27 and TRBJ1-2; 7 bases agree with TRBD1. The germline V gene encodes CDR1 MNHEY and CDR2 SMNVEV (reference sequence). The CDR3 consists of 12 residues. With 4 bases clipped from V and 7 bases from J, the junction kept 3 bases outside the gene matches. CDR3: CASSSTGLGYTF. CDR3 DNA: TGTGCCAGCAGTTCGACAGGGCTTGGCTACACCTTC.

The V and J genes are TRBV7-8 and TRBJ2-2; a weak D match, TRBD1 (5 bases). CDR3 size: 15 residues. Between the trimmed V and J ends, which lost 5 bases and 4 bases, there was a span of 14 bases. Germline V gene lookup returns CDR1 SGHVS and CDR2 FQNEAQ. The CDR3 loop reads CASSPDNLVTGELFF. DNA of the CDR3: TGTGCCAGCAGCCCGGACAATTTGGTCACCGGGGAGCTGTTTTTT.

There are a few counts of this clone. Other DNA sequences in the sample encode the same CDR3. This chain joins TRBV5-1 and TRBJ1-2; D possibly corresponds to TRBD1 (6 bases). Germline CDR1 SGHRS, CDR2 YFSETQ. The CDR3 consists of 14 residues. Between the trimmed V and J ends, which lost 1 base and 5 bases, there was a span of 12 bases. CDR3 bases: TGCGCCAGCAGCTTGCAACAGGGTGGTTATGGCTACACCTTC. Its protein product is CASSLQQGGYGYTF.